This is a list of T cell receptor beta chains from one sample in a study of T-cell reconstitution after alpha-beta-depleted transplantation in children. TCRdb recomputed calls from the PCR reads with MiXCR, one row per CDR3 protein. The sample consists of some 110,000 distinct CDR3 sequences, about 9.4% of them appearing once. The starting material was PBMCs, obtained before TCRalphabeta/CD19-depleted stem cell transplant. The origin of the receptors is a boy aged 2 to 10 with acute lymphoblastic leukemia, due to receive a stem cell transplant. Both conserved end residues are part of each CDR3. A D gene is named only where the DNA matches it firmly. Clone size is stated in some rows and not others, as once, few, many or a class when expanded.

clone size: -; V gene: TRBV20-1; J gene: TRBJ2-1; D gene: -; CDR3 protein: CSALRSSPLSNEQFF; CDR3 DNA: TGCAGTGCTCTACGGTCATCCCCATTATCTAATGAGCAGTTCTTC
clone size: few; V gene: TRBV5-6; J gene: TRBJ1-5; D gene: TRBD1; CDR3 protein: CASSSGTGVQSNQPQHF; CDR3 DNA: TGTGCCAGCAGCTCCGGGACAGGGGTCCAAAGCAATCAGCCCCAGCATTTT
clone size: -; V gene: TRBV5-1; J gene: TRBJ2-7; D gene: TRBD2; CDR3 protein: CASSMGGFYEQYF; CDR3 DNA: TGCGCCAGCAGCATGGGGGGGTTCTACGAGCAGTACTTC
clone size: many; V gene: TRBV10-3; J gene: TRBJ1-2; D gene: -; CDR3 protein: CAISEDNSRWEGYTF; CDR3 DNA: TGTGCCATCAGTGAGGATAACAGCCGATGGGAAGGCTACACCTTC
clone size: -; V gene: TRBV29-1; J gene: TRBJ2-7; D gene: TRBD1; CDR3 protein: CSVMVGTAFYEQYF; CDR3 DNA: TGCAGCGTTATGGTCGGGACAGCCTTCTACGAGCAGTACTTC
clone size: few; V gene: TRBV5-1; J gene: TRBJ2-7; D gene: -; CDR3 protein: CASTAPPIYEQYF; CDR3 DNA: TGCGCCAGCACGGCCCCACCCATCTACGAGCAGTACTTC
clone size: -; V gene: TRBV20-1; J gene: TRBJ2-3; D gene: TRBD2; CDR3 protein: CSAETSGYTDTQYF; CDR3 DNA: TGCAGTGCTGAGACTAGCGGCTACACAGATACGCAGTATTTT
clone size: -; V gene: TRBV5-5; J gene: TRBJ2-7; D gene: -; CDR3 protein: CASIDGKYEQYF; CDR3 DNA: TGTGCCAGCATCGACGGAAAGTACGAGCAGTACTTC
clone size: many; V gene: TRBV29-1; J gene: TRBJ2-1; D gene: -; CDR3 protein: CTTKTFHSYNEQFF; CDR3 DNA: TGCACGACTAAGACCTTCCACTCCTACAATGAGCAGTTCTTC
clone size: -; V gene: TRBV7-9; J gene: TRBJ2-1; D gene: -; CDR3 protein: CASSLVGTGQGEQFF; CDR3 DNA: TGTGCCAGCAGCTTAGTCGGGACCGGCCAAGGTGAGCAGTTCTTC
clone size: few; V gene: TRBV5-1; J gene: TRBJ2-7; D gene: -; CDR3 protein: CASSFGSLDYEQYF; CDR3 DNA: TGCGCCAGCAGCTTCGGAAGTTTAGACTACGAGCAGTACTTC
clone size: few; V gene: TRBV10-1; J gene: TRBJ2-2; D gene: -; CDR3 protein: CASRSGYTGELFF; CDR3 DNA: TGCGCCAGTCGTAGCGGCTACACCGGGGAGCTGTTTTTT
clone size: many; V gene: TRBV5-5; J gene: TRBJ1-1; D gene: -; CDR3 protein: CASSLNPRMNTEAFF; CDR3 DNA: TGTGCCAGCAGCCTCAACCCTCGCATGAACACTGAAGCTTTCTTT
clone size: -; V gene: TRBV6-5; J gene: TRBJ2-7; D gene: TRBD1; CDR3 protein: CASSYTGTGYEQYF; CDR3 DNA: TGTGCCAGCAGTTACACCGGGACAGGCTACGAGCAGTACTTC
clone size: few; V gene: TRBV20-1; J gene: TRBJ2-2; D gene: TRBD2; CDR3 protein: CSAGLADTGELFF; CDR3 DNA: TGCAGTGCTGGACTAGCGGACACCGGGGAGCTGTTTTTT
clone size: -; V gene: TRBV5-1; J gene: TRBJ2-1; D gene: -; CDR3 protein: CASSLAWQNNEQFF; CDR3 DNA: TGCGCCAGCAGCTTGGCCTGGCAGAACAATGAGCAGTTCTTC
clone size: -; V gene: TRBV20-1; J gene: TRBJ2-1; D gene: -; CDR3 protein: CSAKWGQPSSYNEQFF; CDR3 DNA: TGCAGTGCTAAGTGGGGGCAACCAAGCTCCTACAATGAGCAGTTCTTC
clone size: -; V gene: TRBV20-1; J gene: TRBJ2-5; D gene: TRBD1; CDR3 protein: CSARAGQGGETQYF; CDR3 DNA: TGCAGTGCTAGAGCCGGACAGGGCGGAGAGACCCAGTACTTC
clone size: many; V gene: TRBV20-1; J gene: TRBJ2-3; D gene: -; CDR3 protein: CSARPRPTDTQYF; CDR3 DNA: TGCAGTGCTAGACCCCGACCTACAGATACGCAGTATTTT
clone size: -; V gene: TRBV21-1; J gene: TRBJ2-7; D gene: -; CDR3 protein: CASSTRPRQGPGYEQYF; CDR3 DNA: TGTGCCAGCAGCACAAGGCCCCGACAGGGCCCAGGTTACGAGCAGTACTTC
clone size: -; V gene: TRBV5-1; J gene: TRBJ2-3; D gene: TRBD2; CDR3 protein: CASSLFADSGGTDTQYF; CDR3 DNA: TGCGCCAGCAGCTTGTTTGCAGACAGCGGGGGCACAGATACGCAGTATTTT
clone size: -; V gene: TRBV4-1; J gene: TRBJ1-3; D gene: -; CDR3 protein: CASSQAGLVSGNTIYF; CDR3 DNA: TGCGCCAGCAGCCAAGCGGGACTAGTTTCTGGAAACACCATATATTTT